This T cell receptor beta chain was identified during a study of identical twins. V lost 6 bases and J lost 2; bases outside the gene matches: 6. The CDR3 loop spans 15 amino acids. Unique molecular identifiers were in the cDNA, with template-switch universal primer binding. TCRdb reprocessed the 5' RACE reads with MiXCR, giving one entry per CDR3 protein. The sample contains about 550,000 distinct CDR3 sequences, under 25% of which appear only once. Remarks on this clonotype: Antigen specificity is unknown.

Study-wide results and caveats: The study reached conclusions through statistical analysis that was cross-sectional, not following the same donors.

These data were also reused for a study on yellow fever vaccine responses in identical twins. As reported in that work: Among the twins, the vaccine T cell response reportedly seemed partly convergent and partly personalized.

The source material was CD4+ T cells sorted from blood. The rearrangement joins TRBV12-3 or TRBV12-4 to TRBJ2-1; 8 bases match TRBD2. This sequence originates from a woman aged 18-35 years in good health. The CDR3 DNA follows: TGTGCCAGCAGGACGGGACTAGAGCCCTACAATGAGCAGTTCTTC. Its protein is CASRTGLEPYNEQFF.